This entry lists 6 T cell receptor beta chains sequenced from one sample in a study of post-analysis software for immune sequencing data. Study-wide points: In patients, roughly five TRBV segments were more frequent than in controls, with TRBV5-6, TRBV5-1 and TRBV20-1 among them.

Prepared TCR beta cDNA libraries contained unique molecular identifiers. TCRdb fed the PCR reads into MiXCR, producing one record per CDR3 protein. The top ten hold nearly 3.5% of the sample, which has roughly 200,000 distinct CDR3 sequences, 25% to 30% seen once. Their antigen targets remain unknown. Sequenced sample: blood. All receptors derive from a girl younger than 18 with multiple sclerosis.

The CDR3 reads CASSIGPSSYNEQFF. The DNA of the CDR3 is TGTGCCAGCAGCATAGGACCAAGTTCCTACAATGAGCAGTTCTTC. This sequence joins TRBV7-9 and TRBJ2-1; D not certain. V shed 5 bases and J shed 1 base, with 12 bases lying between them. The CDR3 is 15 amino acids. Germline CDR1 SEHNR, CDR2 FQNEAQ (reference sequence).

This clonotype was seen ten or more times. The chain joins TRBV10-3 to TRBJ1-5; 9 positions match TRBD1. The junction had 4 bases not matched to a gene; V was cut back by 0 bases and J by 4 bases. CDR1 and CDR2 from the germline V gene are ENHRY and SYGVKD. The length of the CDR3 is 16 residues. CDR3 sequence: CAISESGTGRNQPQHF. CDR3 nucleotides: TGTGCCATCAGTGAGTCTGGGACAGGGAGAAATCAGCCCCAGCATTTT.

The V and J genes are TRBV28 and TRBJ2-7; TRBD2 matches at 10 bases. V trimming: 11 bases; J trimming: 3 bases; junction bases outside the gene matches: 10. The V gene's germline CDR1 is MDHEN and CDR2 SYDVKM. The CDR3 contains 14 residues. The DNA for the CDR3 is TGTGCCGTATCGTGGACTAGCGGAGGCTACGAGCAGTACTTC. It translates to CAVSWTSGGYEQYF. The full variable domain, with the rest looked up from reference TRBV28 and TRBJ2-7, is DVKVTQSSRYLVKRTGEKVFLECVQDMDHENMFWYRQDPGLGLRLIYFSYDVKMKEKGDIPEGYSVSREKKERFSLILESASTNQTSMYLCAVSWTSGGYEQYFGPGTRLTVT.

There are a few counts of this clonotype. The V call is TRBV6-5, the J call TRBJ2-1; TRBD2 might be the D (6 bases). V dropped 0 bases and J dropped 6 bases, with 18 bases sitting between them. CDR3 length: 17 amino acids. Germline V CDR1 and CDR2: MNHEY, SVGAGI. The CDR3 protein is CASSYSAGRSGSNEQFF. The CDR3 DNA reads TGTGCCAGCAGTTACTCGGCAGGGAGGTCAGGCAGCAATGAGCAGTTCTTC.

This clonotype appeared many times. The chain combines TRBV7-9 with TRBJ1-6, with D uncertain. The CDR3 loop spans 12 amino acids. Trimming shortened V by 5 bases and J by 8 bases, and 7 bases separated the two germline ends. Per the germline V gene, CDR1 is SEHNR and CDR2 is FQNEAQ (reference sequence). CDR3 protein: CASSPSDSPLHF. The DNA of the CDR3 is TGTGCCAGCAGCCCCTCCGATTCACCCCTCCACTTT.

The rearrangement uses TRBV12-5 and TRBJ1-3, with a tentative D call TRBD1 (5 bases). The CDR3 has 16 residues. Trimming left V 4 bases short and J 0 bases short, with 13 bases between. Germline values: CDR1 LGHNT, CDR2 FRNRAP. The CDR3 protein is CASGSIQVASGNTIYF. The DNA of the CDR3 is TGTGCTAGTGGTTCGATACAGGTAGCCTCTGGAAACACCATATATTTT.